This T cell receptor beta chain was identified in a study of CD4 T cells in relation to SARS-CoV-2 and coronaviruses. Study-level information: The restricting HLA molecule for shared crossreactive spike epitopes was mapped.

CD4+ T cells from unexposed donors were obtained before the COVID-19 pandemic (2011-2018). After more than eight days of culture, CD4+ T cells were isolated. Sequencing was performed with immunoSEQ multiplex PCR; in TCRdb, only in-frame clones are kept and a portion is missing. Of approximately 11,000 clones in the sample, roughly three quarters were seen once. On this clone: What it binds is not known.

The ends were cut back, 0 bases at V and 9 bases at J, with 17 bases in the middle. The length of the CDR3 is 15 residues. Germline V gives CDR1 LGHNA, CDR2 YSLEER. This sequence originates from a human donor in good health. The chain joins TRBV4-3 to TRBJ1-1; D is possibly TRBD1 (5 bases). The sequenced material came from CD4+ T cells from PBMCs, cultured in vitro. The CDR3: CASSQEVRGGGKAFF. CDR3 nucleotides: TGCGCCAGCAGCCAAGAAGTACGGGGCGGGGGGAAAGCTTTCTTT.